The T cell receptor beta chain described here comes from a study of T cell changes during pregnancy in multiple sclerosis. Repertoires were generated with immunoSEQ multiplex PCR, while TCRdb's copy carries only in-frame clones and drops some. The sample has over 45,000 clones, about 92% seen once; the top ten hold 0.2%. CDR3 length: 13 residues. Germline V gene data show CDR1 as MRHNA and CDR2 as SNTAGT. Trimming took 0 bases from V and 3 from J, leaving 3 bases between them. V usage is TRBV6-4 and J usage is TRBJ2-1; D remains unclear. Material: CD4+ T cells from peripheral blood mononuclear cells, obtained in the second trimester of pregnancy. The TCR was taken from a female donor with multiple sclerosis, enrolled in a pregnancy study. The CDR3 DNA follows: TGTGCCAGCAGTGACTCATACTACAATGAGCAGTTCTTC. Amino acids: CASSDSYYNEQFF.